This TCR beta chain was sequenced during a study of cytomegalovirus exposure and HLA in healthy donors (dated by TCRdb to about 2017). Background on the whole study: An earlier analysis of roughly 570 of the donors reported approximately 300 Gb of sequence data and 95 million to 120 million unique TCR beta sequences obtained from about 200 million T cells. Four or five DR-DQ haplotypes were handled as single units for association and clustering because linkage in the cohort was strong. Donor age, sex, ethnicity and CMV serostatus were compiled alongside the repertoire data. Both class I and class II loci were covered by HLA typing, at four-digit resolution. Genome-wide SNP genotypes for about 60% of the roughly 700 donors were used in a later genetic analysis, which treated that subset as a discovery cohort. In a later analysis, previously published TCR beta repertoires from 670 or so donors were re-analyzed and high-resolution HLA genotyping was added so that TCR occurrence patterns could be studied. Across approximately 400 genotyped donors of the cohort, an average of approximately 220,000 unique TCR beta nucleotide sequences per donor were sequenced, and approximately 17% of those sequences were non-productive. Besides the first cohort of 666 subjects, a separate validation cohort made up of 120 different subjects was used. Every discovery cohort repertoire had been produced on one sequencing platform. Typing coverage differed by locus: A, B, C, DRB1 and DQB1 were typed in roughly 620-640 donors, DQA1 in about 560, DPA1 in some 570, and DPB1 in roughly 470. The T cell repertoires of several hundred subjects were profiled by immunosequencing and related to cytomegalovirus serostatus. The study aimed to test whether cataloging public T cell receptors could reveal signatures of past pathogen exposure. An early release that covered about 600 HLA-typed donors contained approximately 300 gigabases of sequencing data and 70 million to 100 million unique TCR sequences. Among the roughly 400 genotyped donors, around 81% belonged to the genetic ancestry cluster associated with self-reported Caucasian donors. An earlier analysis of fewer than 700 of the donors applied high-throughput TCR beta sequencing to assess whether each TCR beta V gene segment acted as functional or pseudogenic. The later analysis used no new phenotypic data to find candidate immune exposures, relying instead on TCR beta sequences and their occurrence across donors. High-throughput TCR immunosequencing, statistical association of individual TCRs with disease status, and machine learning were combined to predict cytomegalovirus infection status.

This clone appeared a few times. Which antigen it targets is not known. No much larger clone is present one base from it, and per-base qualities are unavailable. From the germline V gene, CDR1 is MGHDK and CDR2 is SYGVNS. The cysteine opens and the phenylalanine closes a CDR3 of 14 amino acids. Only CDR3 DNA remains: 42 bases, in frame from the first base. Ends trimmed: V by 4 bases, J by 2 bases; bases unmatched to a gene: 2. Receptors were amplified or captured by the immunoSEQ multiplex PCR assay. For the multiplex PCR, a mixture combining 60 forward primers for TCR Vbeta segments and 13 reverse primers for TCR Jbeta segments was used. The CDR3 region of rearranged TCR beta genes was amplified from genomic DNA with a multiplex PCR assay. The amplified TCR beta libraries were sequenced on the Illumina HiSeq System as 87-base-pair reads. Regarding the original processing steps: A later analysis counted about 82 million unique TCR beta chains across the 666 repertoires, and roughly 10 million of these chains were shared by at least two donors. Raw reads were error-corrected and collapsed into unique sequences with a nearest-neighbor algorithm that merged closely related sequences to remove PCR and sequencing errors. Alignment of CDR3 sequences to IMGT reference sequences was used to assign V, D and J gene segments. Each retained sequence needed at least a six-nucleotide match to both a V gene segment and a J gene segment. Rearrangements were called productive when the CDR3 lacked stop codons and stayed in frame with V and J; all others were non-productive. Following IMGT convention, CDR3 was defined as the stretch from the second conserved V-encoded cysteine to the conserved J-encoded phenylalanine. Sequences without an unambiguous match to a single V gene segment were excluded from the earlier analysis of approximately 600 of the donors. An earlier analysis of several hundred of the donors called V segments functional above 56.7% productive rearrangements and segregating when the between-donor standard deviation exceeded 5%. A statistical classification framework was built to diagnose cytomegalovirus status from the catalog of TCR beta chain sequences. In a later analysis, TCR nucleotide sequences were compared against IMGT/GENE-DB human TR gene sequences so that V and J genes could be assigned. Using the TCRdist pipeline, a later analysis assigned CDR3 sequences along with most-parsimonious VDJ recombination scenarios. In a later analysis, each TCR beta chain was defined by its CDR3 amino acid sequence together with its V-gene family, and reads without a unique V-gene family were excluded. To address suspected cross-contamination and a sequencing artifact, a later analysis removed some 620 highly shared, low-generation-probability nucleotide sequences. A later analysis calculated a clonal expansion index for each public chain from normalized within-repertoire ranks of inferred template counts. A later analysis computed generation probabilities with a VDJ recombination model fitted to out-of-frame rearrangements, and checked the results against IGoR. In a later analysis, TCR-TCR, TCR-HLA and TCR-CMV co-occurrence was scored with hypergeometric tests, and a repertoire-size bias correction was applied to TCR pairs. False discovery rates were estimated in a later analysis by permuting HLA or CMV assignments 20 times. In a later analysis, co-occurring TCRs were grouped using DBSCAN, with TCRdist sequence similarity added in when clustering inside HLA-allele-positive subsets. Co-occurrence clustering excluded repertoires with fewer than 30,000 or more than 120,000 public chains, plus five with anomalous nucleotide sharing. The clones in this table, taken by TCRdb from immuneACCESS, are in-frame only. Not every clone is retained; where verified, under half of the shortfall comes from an unresolved V gene, and the cause of the rest is unknown. The V and J calls and clone size come from that table; D and trimming were worked out from the DNA. The sample has 150,000 to 160,000 clones on record, 80% of them singletons. The ten most abundant clones make up about 13% of the sample.

General study outcomes and caveats: In both the original and validation cohorts, the classifier was reported to diagnose cytomegalovirus status with high specificity and sensitivity. A further reported finding was that TCR beta sequences accurately predicted the HLA-A and HLA-B alleles for most subjects in the first cohort. A later analysis reported that several top co-occurrence clusters appeared linked to parvovirus B19, influenza, CMV and Epstein-Barr virus. The 87-base-pair reads could not distinguish some IMGT-functional V segments, including TRBV6-2 and TRBV6-3, so those segments were excluded. According to a later analysis, most CMV-associated TCR beta chains appeared to be HLA-restricted, and the HLA associations seemed to be driven largely by CMV exposure. In an earlier analysis of approximately 600 of the donors, most TCR beta V segments were observed in productive rearrangements about 90% or about 30% of the time, broadly matching IMGT annotations. Immune exposure information for the cohort was limited to CMV serostatus. While some public TCRs were present in many individuals, most TCR sequences turned up only very rarely across donors. Compared with the approximately 700-donor mean, donors in an Asian-associated ancestry cluster had fewer N-insertions in productive TCRs, according to a later genetic analysis. The sequencing pipeline was judged likely to have produced a cluster of highly shared sequence variants as a technical artifact. Assigning TCR associations to individual alleles was difficult when HLA alleles, especially DR and DQ, strongly co-occurred. V-gene and J-gene trimming of TCR beta chains was associated with a missense DCLRE1C variant in a later genetic analysis, and the association was replicated in an independent cohort. Because HLA typing was unavailable for some donors at each locus, only the typed subset was used in association tests. A few of the identified cytomegalovirus-associated TCR beta chains were confirmed in vitro to be specific for cytomegalovirus antigens. A later analysis found that HLA-associated TCR beta chains were more clonally expanded and had lower generation probabilities than equally common non-associated chains. According to a later analysis, TCR association rates differed among HLA loci, with DRB1 alleles showing the most associated TCRs and HLA-C alleles showing the fewest. According to the authors, the approach could potentially be generalized to other disease states and immunological phenotypes. The cohort was sequenced for TCR beta chains only, and without alpha or paired-chain data the features that could be detected were limited. Linkage disequilibrium might explain the correlated functional status among segregating V segments, but an unknown experimental factor could not be excluded. Specific HLA alleles were associated with 15,000 to 20,000 TCR beta sequences at a false discovery rate of 0.05 in a later analysis. The study listed 150 to 200 TCR beta chains as associated with cytomegalovirus. Some 15 rarely observed V segments, including chromosome 9 orphons, were excluded from the earlier analysis of a few hundred of the donors because counts were too low. Presence/absence analyses assumed roughly uniform sequencing depth across donors, an assumption that may not hold.

The cohort consisted of 650 to 700 healthy bone marrow donors. All cohort members were sampled while nominally healthy, although unrecorded immune exposures were likely present. The donor was CMV seropositive and was included in the group of 250 to 350 seropositive cohort members. A peripheral blood sample was provided by each donor, and peripheral blood mononuclear cells were used for TCR beta sequencing. The Qiagen DNeasy Blood Extraction Kit was used to extract genomic DNA from the blood cell samples. This sequence originates from a man under 40 in good health and CMV-seropositive. The material sequenced was PBMCs. The chain uses TRBV25-1 and TRBJ2-3, with TRBD2 matching 8 junction bases. The DNA sequence follows: TGTGCCAGCAGTGTTAGCGGGGTCACAGATACGCAGTATTTT. Translated, this is CASSVSGVTDTQYF.